This entry concerns a single T cell receptor (beta chain). Using immunoSEQ multiplex PCR, the repertoire was profiled, and TCRdb retains in-frame clones only, with some absent. The sample carries roughly 410,000 clones, about 89% recorded once. This sample is part of a study of blood T cell repertoires in COVID-19. Germline V gene sequence: CDR1 LNHDA, CDR2 SQIVND (reference sequence). This CDR3 is 12 amino acids long. Trimming pared 10 bases from V and 5 bases from J, leaving 15 bases between. The TCR comes from a woman between 40 and 55 years old with COVID-19, enrolled during active disease. Input material: peripheral blood. The V gene is TRBV19, the J gene TRBJ2-7; D may be TRBD2 (6 bases). The CDR3 spells CATRRAGNEQYF. In nucleotides, the CDR3 is TGTGCCACCAGACGGGCGGGGAACGAGCAGTACTTC.